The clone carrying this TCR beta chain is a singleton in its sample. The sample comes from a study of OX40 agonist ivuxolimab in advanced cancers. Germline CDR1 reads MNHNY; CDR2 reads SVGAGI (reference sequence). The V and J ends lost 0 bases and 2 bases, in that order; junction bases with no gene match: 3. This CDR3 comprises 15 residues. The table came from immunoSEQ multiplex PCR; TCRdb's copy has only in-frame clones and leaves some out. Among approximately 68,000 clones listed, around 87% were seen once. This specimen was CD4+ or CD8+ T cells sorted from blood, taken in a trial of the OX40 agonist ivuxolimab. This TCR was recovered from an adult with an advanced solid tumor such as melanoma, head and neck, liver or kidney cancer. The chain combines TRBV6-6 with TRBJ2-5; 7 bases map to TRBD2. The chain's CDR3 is CASSYSGGIQETQYF. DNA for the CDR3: TGTGCCAGCAGTTACTCGGGGGGGATTCAAGAGACCCAGTACTTC.